Following are 7 T cell receptor beta chains from one sample sequenced in a study of T cells in Graves' hyperthyroidism and ophthalmopathy. RNA transcripts were the template for amplifying TCR beta CDR3 regions. The HTBI primer set drove a first-round RT-PCR of the TCR CDR3. TCRdb reprocessed the multiplex PCR reads via MiXCR and lists one record per CDR3 protein. The sample lists a few hundred thousand distinct CDR3 sequences; 35% to 55% were seen once. Sequenced input: peripheral blood or thyroid tissue (not recorded which). Receptor source: an adult woman with Graves' disease, either hyperthyroidism or ophthalmopathy (not recorded which).

CDR3 amino acids: CASSRTRMSLGGTQYF. The DNA for the CDR3 is TGCGCCAGCAGCCGAACTAGGATGAGCCTAGGAGGTACGCAGTATTTT. The chain carries TRBV4-1 and TRBJ2-3; the D gene is possibly TRBD2 (5 bases). In germline, CDR1 is MGHRA, CDR2 YSYEKL. Trimming removed 4 bases at V and 8 bases at J, with 22 bases between. The CDR3 covers 16 residues.

In this sample, this clonotype turned up a few times. The chain recombines TRBV10-3 with TRBJ2-3, with D maybe TRBD2 (5 bases). Looked up from germline, CDR1 is ENHRY and CDR2 is SYGVKD. The length of the CDR3 is 15 residues. Trimming took 7 bases from V and 1 from J, leaving 15 bases between them. CDR3 nucleotide sequence: TGTGCCATCATGGTATCGGGGTCTGGCACAGATACGCAGTATTTT. It codes for CAIMVSGSGTDTQYF.

Points on this clonotype: A clone one base away is much larger, so this may be a read error. V and J are TRBV12-3 or TRBV12-4 and TRBJ2-5; tentatively, D is TRBD2 (6 bases). Trimming pared 6 bases from V and 8 bases from J, leaving 22 bases between. The CDR3 loop spans 15 amino acids. The CDR3, as DNA: TGTGCCAGCAGCACATGGGCGGGACCCACAAGAACCCAGTACTTC. Protein product: CASSTWAGPTRTQYF.

The gene calls are TRBV2 and TRBJ2-6, with D possibly matching TRBD2 (7 bases). The V end was cut by 8 bases, the J end by 4 bases, with 12 bases between. The CDR3 sequence is 14 residues long. Germline CDR1 is SNHLY and CDR2 is FYNNEI. This CDR3 reads CASGGGGGANVLTF. The CDR3 region has the DNA TGTGCCAGCGGAGGGGGGGGCGGGGCCAACGTCCTGACTTTC.

The rearrangement uses TRBV29-1 and TRBJ1-2; possible D gene TRBD1, 5 bases. Germline lookup yields CDR1 SQVTM and CDR2 ANQGSEA. Trimming removed 6 bases at V and 6 bases at J, with 14 bases between. The CDR3 extends over 12 amino acids. The CDR3 region has the DNA TGCAGCGTAAGAGGGGACGTTCATGGCTACACCTTC. This sequence encodes CSVRGDVHGYTF.

The chain links TRBV7-2 to TRBJ1-3; D unresolved. The CDR3 runs to 14 residues. CDR1 SGHTA and CDR2 FQGNSA come from the germline V gene. V shed 3 bases and J shed 5 bases, with 11 bases lying between them. CDR3: CASSLIGGRNTIYF. The CDR3 DNA sequence: TGTGCCAGCAGCTTGATCGGAGGAAGAAACACCATATATTTT.

The chain links TRBV7-8 to TRBJ1-2; a possible D gene is TRBD1 (6 bases). Deletions cut 4 bases from V and 4 bases from J, with 16 bases between. The CDR3 runs to 15 residues. Germline assignment: CDR1 SGHVS and CDR2 FQNEAQ. CDR3 in DNA: TGTGCCAGCAGCTCCCTCCCTCGACAGGTCTATGGCTACACCTTC. Translating gives CASSSLPRQVYGYTF.